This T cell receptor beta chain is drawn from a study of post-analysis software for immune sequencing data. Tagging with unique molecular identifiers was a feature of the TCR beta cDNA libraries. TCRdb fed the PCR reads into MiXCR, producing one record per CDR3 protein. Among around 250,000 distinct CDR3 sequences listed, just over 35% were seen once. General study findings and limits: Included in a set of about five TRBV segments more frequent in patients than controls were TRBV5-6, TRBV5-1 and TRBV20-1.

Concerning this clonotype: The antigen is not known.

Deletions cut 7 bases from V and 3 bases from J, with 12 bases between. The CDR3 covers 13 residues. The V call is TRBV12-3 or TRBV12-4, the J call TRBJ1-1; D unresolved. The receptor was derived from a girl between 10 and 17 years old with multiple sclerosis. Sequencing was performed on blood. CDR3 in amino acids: CASTRHKDTEAFF. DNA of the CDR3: TGTGCCAGCACTCGACATAAAGACACTGAAGCTTTCTTT.